This T cell receptor (beta chain) came from a study of control samples from healthy donors and cancer patients. CDR3 length equals 14 residues. V was trimmed by 5 bases and J by 5 bases, leaving 14 bases between them. The germline gives CDR1 SEHNR, CDR2 FQNEAQ (reference sequence). The assay was immunoSEQ multiplex PCR, and TCRdb's table has in-frame clones only and misses some. This table holds 130,000 to 150,000 clones, 90% to 95% found once. The sequence came from a man younger than 30 in good health. Sequencing input: blood. The chain recombines TRBV7-9 with TRBJ2-3; D is unresolved. CDR3 coding DNA: TGTGCCAGCAGCCGACCCAAACCGCAAGATACGCAGTATTTT. Protein product: CASSRPKPQDTQYF.